One sample yielded the 15 T cell receptor beta chains listed below, sequenced in a study of blood T cell repertoires in COVID-19. Assay used: immunoSEQ multiplex PCR; TCRdb lists only in-frame clones, some missing. The data show about 35,000 clones, roughly 86% seen once. The sample consisted of peripheral blood. Receptors originate from a human donor in a cohort sampled during active COVID-19.

The V gene is TRBV18, the J gene TRBJ2-5, with D hard to call. V lost 6 bases to trimming and J lost 4 bases, with 6 bases between them. The length of the CDR3 is 11 residues. Germline CDR1 KGHSH, CDR2 LQKENI. The chain's CDR3 is CASSPGETQYF. DNA for the CDR3: TGTGCCAGCTCGCCGGGAGAGACCCAGTACTTC. Complete variable domain (other parts from reference TRBV18 and TRBJ2-5): NAGVMQNPRHLVRRRGQEARLRCSPMKGHSHVYWYRQLPEEGLKFMVYLQKENIIDESGMPKERFSAEFPKEGPSILRIQQVVRGDSAAYFCASSPGETQYFGPGTRLLVL.

The chain uses TRBV2 and TRBJ2-1; D gene unclear. Germline loops: CDR1 SNHLY, CDR2 FYNNEI. The CDR3 has 15 amino acids. V was clipped by 3 bases and J by 5 bases, with 14 bases between them. The CDR3 DNA is TGTGCCAGCAGTGAGAATACAGTACTCAACAATGAGCAGTTCTTC. Translated, it gives CASSENTVLNNEQFF.

The chain is built from TRBV3-1 (or the pseudogene TRBV3-2) and TRBJ2-2; possibly TRBD1 for D (5 bases). There are 16 residues in the CDR3. Germline loops: CDR1 LGHDT, CDR2 YNNKEL (reference sequence). The germline V and J ends were trimmed by 3 bases and 0 bases, with 11 bases remaining between them. CDR3: CASSHWGRPNTGELFF. The CDR3, as DNA: TGTGCCAGCAGCCACTGGGGCCGACCGAACACCGGGGAGCTGTTTTTT.

The rearrangement uses TRBV3-1 (or the pseudogene TRBV3-2) and TRBJ1-4, with 8 bases that match TRBD1. V trimming: 5 bases; J trimming: 0 bases; junction bases outside the gene matches: 8. The CDR3 has 17 amino acids. The germline V gene has CDR1 LGHDT and CDR2 YNNKEL (reference sequence). The CDR3 region is CASSATGEGSTNEKLFF. In nucleotides, the CDR3 is TGTGCCAGCAGCGCGACAGGGGAGGGGTCAACTAATGAAAAACTGTTTTTT.

V gene TRBV4-3 combines with J gene TRBJ1-1; 7 nucleotides agree with TRBD1. Germline CDR1 and CDR2: LGHNA and YSLEER. V was clipped by 0 bases and J by 1 base; unmatched bases: 2. The CDR3 consists of 15 residues. CDR3 protein: CASSQDHRGNTEAFF. In DNA form, the CDR3 reads TGCGCCAGCAGCCAAGATCACAGGGGGAACACTGAAGCTTTCTTT.

The genes are TRBV2 and TRBJ1-6; 11 bases match TRBD1. The ends lost 8 bases at V and 4 bases at J; junction bases unmatched: 4. This CDR3 contains 15 residues. Germline V gives CDR1 SNHLY, CDR2 FYNNEI. The CDR3 nucleotides read TGTGCCAGCGGGACAGGGGGAATTTATAATTCACCCCTCCACTTT. Protein: CASGTGGIYNSPLHF.

The chain couples TRBV6-6 to TRBJ2-5; possibly TRBD1 for D (6 bases). V lost 5 bases to trimming and J lost 7 bases, with 11 bases between them. The CDR3 extends over 12 amino acids. CDR1 MNHNY and CDR2 SVGAGI come from the germline V gene (reference sequence). The CDR3 loop is CASSNRDGTQYF. The CDR3 nucleotides are TGTGCCAGCAGTAACAGGGACGGGACCCAGTACTTC.

The chain couples TRBV5-1 to TRBJ1-5; 7 bases match TRBD1. The CDR3 has 15 residues. Unmatched junction bases numbered 4, after V lost 4 bases and J lost 0 bases. Germline-derived CDR1 and CDR2 are SGHRS and YFSETQ. CDR3 sequence: CASSPGTVSNQPQHF. The CDR3 DNA sequence: TGCGCCAGCAGCCCCGGGACAGTTAGCAATCAGCCCCAGCATTTT.

CDR3 protein: CASSPQGFGAEQFF. The CDR3 DNA is TGTGCCAGCAGCCCACAGGGGTTCGGGGCTGAGCAGTTCTTC. The chain is built from TRBV7-6 and TRBJ2-1, with 7 bases aligning to TRBD1. The CDR3 runs 14 residues. Germline V lookup: CDR1 SGHVS, CDR2 FNYEAQ. V shed 5 bases, J shed 9 bases, and the junction held 10 bases outside the gene matches.

The chain employs TRBV6-5 and TRBJ2-7, with 7 bases identical to TRBD2. V gave up 0 bases and J gave up 0 bases; unmatched junction bases: 5. Germline V gene lookup returns CDR1 MNHEY and CDR2 SVGAGI. CDR3 length: 16 amino acids. In DNA form, the CDR3 reads TGTGCCAGCAGTTACTCCCAGACTAGCTTCTCCTACGAGCAGTACTTC. It translates to CASSYSQTSFSYEQYF.

The V gene is TRBV7-2, the J gene TRBJ2-2; 9 bases align to TRBD2. Germline lookup yields CDR1 SGHTA and CDR2 FQGNSA. J lost 7 bases, V lost 3 bases, and 6 bases had no gene match. CDR3 size: 15 residues. Here the CDR3 reads CASSFSSGVNGELFF. The DNA for the CDR3 is TGTGCCAGCAGCTTTTCTAGCGGGGTTAACGGGGAGCTGTTTTTT. Full variable domain (remainder filled in from reference TRBV7-2 and TRBJ2-2): GAGVSQSPSNKVTEKGKDVELRCDPISGHTALYWYRQSLGQGLEFLIYFQGNSAPDKSGLPSDRFSAERTGGSVSTLTIQRTQQEDSAVYLCASSFSSGVNGELFFGEGSRLTVL.

The sample holds one count of this clone. V usage is TRBV6-5 and J usage is TRBJ1-2, with 12 bases identical to TRBD1. Germline V lookup: CDR1 MNHEY, CDR2 SVGAGI. The CDR3 has 15 amino acids. V trimming: 6 bases; J trimming: 7 bases; junction bases outside the gene matches: 9. The CDR3 region is CASRNPGQGAGGYTF. CDR3 sequence (DNA): TGTGCCAGCAGAAATCCGGGACAGGGGGCTGGTGGCTACACCTTC.

The V and J genes are TRBV15 and TRBJ2-2; tentative D call: TRBD1 (6 bases). The CDR3 is 14 amino acids. V was trimmed by 3 bases and J by 5 bases, leaving 10 bases between them. Germline values: CDR1 LNHNV, CDR2 YYDKDF (reference sequence). CDR3 nucleotides: TGTGCCACCAGCAGTTTAGGGGGTACCGGGGAGCTGTTTTTT. It specifies CATSSLGGTGELFF.

The J gene is TRBJ1-3, the V gene TRBV6-6, with a tentative D call TRBD1 (5 bases). V was shortened by 5 bases and J by 4 bases, with 6 bases between the two germline ends. This CDR3 comprises 12 residues. Germline V gene lookup returns CDR1 MNHNY and CDR2 SVGAGI (reference sequence). The CDR3 nucleotides are TGTGCCAGCAGTGGGGGGGGAAACACCATATATTTT. Residues: CASSGGGNTIYF.

The chain combines TRBV7-8 with TRBJ1-1, with 9 bases lining up with TRBD1. CDR1 and CDR2 (germline): SGHVS, FQNEAQ. V trimming: 5 bases; J trimming: 4 bases; junction bases outside the gene matches: 8. The CDR3 spans 15 residues. CDR3 nucleotide sequence: TGTGCCAGCAGCGAACAGGGGGCTCAGGGCACTGAAGCTTTCTTT. The encoded protein is CASSEQGAQGTEAFF.